This entry lists 5 T cell receptor beta chains sequenced from one sample in a study of blood T cell repertoires in COVID-19. TCRdb's copy holds only in-frame clones and misses some; the assay was immunoSEQ multiplex PCR. The sample carries over 150,000 clones, roughly 89% recorded once. The sample consisted of peripheral blood. These receptors were collected from a young woman who had recovered from COVID-19.

This chain joins TRBV3-1 (or the pseudogene TRBV3-2) and TRBJ1-1, with TRBD1 as a possible D gene (6 bases). CDR1 is LGHDT and CDR2 is YNNKEL in the germline V gene (reference sequence). The ends were cut back, 1 base at V and 5 bases at J, with 11 bases in the middle. CDR3 size: 14 residues. CDR3 sequence: CASSQAYQGTEAFF. The DNA of the CDR3 is TGTGCCAGCAGCCAAGCCTATCAGGGGACTGAAGCTTTCTTT.

This clone was detected only once. The chain employs TRBV27 and TRBJ2-3; the match to TRBD2 covers 10 bases. Germline V lookup: CDR1 MNHEY, CDR2 SMNVEV (reference sequence). The CDR3 is made up of 13 amino acids. Trimming cost V 8 bases and J 2 bases; bases outside gene matches: 1. Written as DNA, the CDR3 is TGTGCCAGCGGACTAGCGGACACAGATACGCAGTATTTT. This encodes CASGLADTDTQYF.

The J gene is TRBJ2-2, the V gene TRBV6-2 or TRBV6-3, with D possibly TRBD2 on 6 matching bases. This CDR3 has 16 residues. V was cut by 2 bases and J by 2 bases, with 12 bases left in between. The V gene's germline CDR1 is MNHEY and CDR2 SVGEGT. The CDR3 here is CASSYAGRSNTGELFF. The CDR3 DNA reads as TGTGCCAGCAGTTACGCGGGACGGTCAAACACCGGGGAGCTGTTTTTT.

The J gene is TRBJ1-1, the V gene TRBV3-1 (or the pseudogene TRBV3-2); the match to TRBD1 covers 8 bases. Germline V gene sequence: CDR1 LGHDT, CDR2 YNNKEL (reference sequence). Losses at the gene ends were 2 bases for V and 4 bases for J; bases not matched to a gene: 6. The CDR3 is made up of 15 amino acids. In DNA, the CDR3 is TGTGCCAGCAGCCAATATCGAACAGGGGGCACTGAAGCTTTCTTT. Amino acid sequence: CASSQYRTGGTEAFF.

The chain carries TRBV11-2 and TRBJ1-1; 10 bases line up with TRBD1. Per germline, CDR1 SGHAT and CDR2 FQNNGV. V was pared by 4 bases and J by 1 base, with 0 bases of the junction left unmatched. CDR3 size: 14 residues. The CDR3, as DNA: TGTGCCAGCAGCTGGGACAGGGGGAACACTGAAGCTTTCTTT. This sequence encodes CASSWDRGNTEAFF.